One and the same sample provided the 19 T cell receptor beta chains below, sequenced in a study of OX40 agonist ivuxolimab in advanced cancers. Clones were read by immunoSEQ multiplex PCR, and TCRdb kept only the in-frame ones, dropping some. The sample includes 90,000 to 150,000 clones, around 91% of them seen just once. The specimen comprised CD4+ or CD8+ T cells sorted from blood, sampled in a trial of the OX40 agonist ivuxolimab. The receptors stem from an adult with an advanced solid tumor such as melanoma, head and neck, liver or kidney cancer.

The CDR3 region is CASSYGTDLNQPQHF. CDR3 sequence (DNA): TGTGCCAGCAGTTACGGGACAGATCTCAATCAGCCCCAGCATTTT. The V call is TRBV6-5, the J call TRBJ1-5, with 7 bases fitting TRBD1. The CDR3 sequence is 15 residues long. The J segment lost 3 bases and the V segment lost 2 bases, leaving 4 bases of the junction unmatched. The germline CDR1 and CDR2 sequences are MNHEY and SVGAGI.

V and J are TRBV6-5 and TRBJ1-1; D is uncertain. The ends were cut back, 6 bases at V and 0 bases at J, with 11 bases in the middle. The CDR3 runs to 14 residues. Germline lookup yields CDR1 MNHEY and CDR2 SVGAGI. The CDR3 here is CASSKGYMNTEAFF. The DNA of the CDR3 is TGTGCCAGCAGCAAAGGATACATGAACACTGAAGCTTTCTTT.

The chain carries TRBV11-2 and TRBJ2-3, with D possibly matching TRBD2 (6 bases). Germline V CDR1 and CDR2: SGHAT, FQNNGV. V lost 1 base, J lost 0 bases, and 8 bases lay in between. The CDR3 loop spans 15 amino acids. CDR3 DNA sequence: TGTGCCAGCAGCTTAGGCGCGGGAAGCACAGATACGCAGTATTTT. Protein: CASSLGAGSTDTQYF. The full variable domain, rest sourced from reference TRBV11-2 and TRBJ2-3, is EAGVAQSPRYKIIEKRQSVAFWCNPISGHATLYWYQQILGQGPKLLIQFQNNGVVDDSQLPKDRFSAERLKGVDSTLKIQPAKLEDSAVYLCASSLGAGSTDTQYFGPGTRLTVL.

This clone has just a few counts. The rearrangement joins TRBV9 to TRBJ2-3; 10 positions agree with TRBD2. The length of the CDR3 is 17 residues. Germline CDR1 reads SGDLS; CDR2 reads YYNGEE. The V gene end was trimmed by 6 bases and the J gene end by 5 bases; junction bases not matched to a gene: 15. Here the CDR3 reads CASTMTGLAARRDTQYF. DNA of the CDR3: TGTGCCAGCACGATGACCGGACTAGCGGCCCGGCGAGATACGCAGTATTTT.

The rearrangement joins TRBV28 to TRBJ1-2; the D is unclear. This CDR3 spans 12 amino acids. Trimming stripped 2 bases from V and 4 bases from J, with 5 bases between. Per germline, CDR1 MDHEN and CDR2 SYDVKM. The CDR3 nucleotides are TGTGCCAGCAGTTTAAAGGGCTATGGCTACACCTTC. Protein sequence: CASSLKGYGYTF.

The chain carries TRBV7-2 and TRBJ1-6, with 8 bases identical to TRBD1. CDR3 length: 17 amino acids. With 1 base clipped from V and 1 base from J, the junction kept 3 bases outside the gene matches. CDR1 is SGHTA, CDR2 FQGNSA, per germline. CDR3 protein: CASSLEGTGSYNSPLHF. The CDR3 nucleotides are TGTGCCAGCAGCTTAGAAGGGACAGGTTCCTATAATTCACCCCTCCACTTT.

This clone was detected only a few times. The CDR3 reads CASSVVGGPAIGELFF. The CDR3 nucleotides are TGTGCCAGCAGCGTAGTTGGCGGGCCTGCGATCGGGGAGCTGTTTTTT. The chain couples TRBV9 to TRBJ2-2; possible D gene TRBD2, 5 bases. This CDR3 is built from 16 residues. Germline V CDR1 and CDR2: SGDLS, YYNGEE. Trimming shortened V by 0 bases and J by 7 bases, and 16 bases separated the two germline ends.

The V and J genes are TRBV19 and TRBJ1-5; 7 bases align to TRBD1. J was trimmed by 0 bases and V by 5 bases; bases with no gene match: 4. The CDR3 contains 15 residues. Germline V gene lookup returns CDR1 LNHDA and CDR2 SQIVND (reference sequence). CDR3 sequence reads: CASSYRGLSNQPQHF. CDR3 DNA sequence: TGTGCCAGTAGTTACAGGGGACTTAGCAATCAGCCCCAGCATTTT.

The chain links TRBV6-1 to TRBJ2-5, with D uncertain. V lost 1 base and J 1 base, leaving 4 bases between the germline ends. The CDR3 totals 13 residues. CDR1 and CDR2 from the germline V gene are MNHNS and SASEGT. CDR3 bases: TGTGCCAGCAGTGAAGGAATCCAAGAGACCCAGTACTTC. This sequence encodes CASSEGIQETQYF.

V usage is TRBV30 and J usage is TRBJ1-6, with 7 positions matching TRBD1. Looked up from germline, CDR1 is GTSNPN and CDR2 is SVGIG (reference sequence). V lost 6 bases to trimming and J lost 9 bases; unmatched junction nucleotides: 5. CDR3 length equals 12 residues. Here the CDR3 reads CACDRAGSPLHF. The CDR3 nucleotides read TGTGCCTGCGACAGGGCGGGTTCACCCCTCCACTTT.

This chain joins TRBV7-9 and TRBJ2-6, with D hard to call. Germline CDR1 and CDR2: SEHNR and FQNEAQ (reference sequence). CDR3 size: 15 residues. V lost 0 bases and J lost 4, with 7 bases in between. The DNA for the CDR3 is TGTGCCAGCAGCTTAGCGGTAGGGGGGGCCAACGTCCTGACTTTC. Protein product: CASSLAVGGANVLTF.

V gene TRBV5-1 combines with J gene TRBJ2-7; 8 nucleotides align to TRBD1. CDR1 and CDR2 from the germline V gene are SGHRS and YFSETQ. Trimming at V came to 7 bases and at J to 4 bases, leaving 10 bases not matched to a gene. The CDR3 is made up of 14 amino acids. For the CDR3, the DNA is TGCGCCAGCTACGGAGGACAGGGACGGTACGAGCAGTACTTC. This sequence encodes CASYGGQGRYEQYF.

Here the CDR3 reads CAWGRQGISGNTIYF. The CDR3 DNA follows: TGTGCCTGGGGGAGACAGGGGATCTCTGGAAACACCATATATTTT. This chain connects TRBV30 to TRBJ1-3, with 8 bases matching TRBD1. The V gene's germline CDR1 is GTSNPN and CDR2 SVGIG (reference sequence). V lost 5 bases to trimming and J lost 0 bases; unmatched junction nucleotides: 6. This CDR3 has 15 residues.

The chain couples TRBV27 to TRBJ2-3; D uncertain. CDR3 length equals 12 residues. Germline-derived CDR1 and CDR2 are MNHEY and SMNVEV (reference sequence). V lost 3 bases and J lost 6, with 7 bases in between. For the CDR3, the DNA is TGTGCCAGCAGTTTTAACGCTGATACGCAGTATTTT. This sequence encodes CASSFNADTQYF.

The chain uses TRBV28 and TRBJ1-5, with 7 positions matching TRBD1. Germline values: CDR1 MDHEN, CDR2 SYDVKM. The CDR3 is 14 residues long. Germline trimming cut 4 bases from V and 9 bases from J; bases unmatched to any gene: 9. The CDR3 nucleotides read TGTGCCAGCAGTTCCTCCCAAGGGGGCCGGCCCCAGCATTTT. Translated: CASSSSQGGRPQHF.

The rearrangement links TRBV5-4 to TRBJ2-5, with 10 bases identical to TRBD2. Looked up from germline, CDR1 is SGHNT and CDR2 is YYREEE (reference sequence). V lost 5 bases to trimming and J lost 5 bases; unmatched junction nucleotides: 3. The CDR3 has 13 amino acids. CDR3 nucleotides: TGTGCCAGCAGAGATAGCGGGGGGGAGACCCAGTACTTC. Its translation is CASRDSGGETQYF.

This chain links TRBV7-9 with TRBJ1-2; 11 bases agree with TRBD1. With 8 bases clipped from V and 3 bases from J, the junction kept 8 bases outside the gene matches. Germline V gene lookup returns CDR1 SEHNR and CDR2 FQNEAQ (reference sequence). The CDR3 has 15 amino acids. CDR3 DNA sequence: TGTGCCAGCGCCCTCGGACAGGGGGCTGACTATGGCTACACCTTC. Its protein is CASALGQGADYGYTF.

The V gene is TRBV7-2, the J gene TRBJ1-2; 7 bases fit TRBD1. Germline V lookup: CDR1 SGHTA, CDR2 FQGNSA. CDR3 length: 14 amino acids. The V and J ends lost 5 bases and 7 bases, in that order; junction bases with no gene match: 10. The CDR3 protein is CASSLLIQGSGYTF. As DNA, the CDR3 is TGTGCCAGCAGCCTCTTAATACAGGGGAGTGGCTACACCTTC.

The chain joins TRBV18 to TRBJ2-7; D remains unclear. Germline values: CDR1 KGHSH, CDR2 LQKENI. V lost 2 bases and J lost 0, with 11 bases in between. The CDR3 spans 15 residues. DNA for the CDR3: TGTGCCAGCTCACCAAGGGTCAGGAGCTCCTACGAGCAGTACTTC. Its translation is CASSPRVRSSYEQYF.